What follows describes a single T cell receptor beta chain. The data are from a study of T cell changes during pregnancy in multiple sclerosis. The protocol was immunoSEQ multiplex PCR, while the TCRdb copy is restricted to in-frame clones and leaves out a portion. Found here are about 80,000 clones, 94% of them singletons; the top ten hold around 2.5%. The CDR3 contains 15 residues. The trim removed 4 bases at V and 0 bases at J, leaving 2 bases unmatched. In germline, CDR1 is SGHVS, CDR2 FQNEAQ. The receptor's source is a female donor with multiple sclerosis, enrolled in a pregnancy study. Sample: peripheral blood, taken in the third trimester of pregnancy. The genes are TRBV7-8 and TRBJ1-4, with 7 bases fitting TRBD1. Here the CDR3 DNA reads TGTGCCAGCAGCTCACAGGGGACAACTAATGAAAAACTGTTTTTT. Amino acid sequence: CASSSQGTTNEKLFF. Supplemented by reference TRBV7-8 and TRBJ1-4, the full variable domain reads GAGVSQSPRYKVAKRGQDVALRCDPISGHVSLFWYQQALGQGPEFLTYFQNEAQLDKSGLPSDRFFAERPEGSVSTLKIQRTQQEDSAVYLCASSSQGTTNEKLFFGSGTQLSVL.